The rows below give T cell receptor beta chains drawn from one sample of a study of T cell responses to AZD1222 COVID-19 vaccine. Sequencing was performed with immunoSEQ multiplex PCR; in TCRdb, only in-frame clones are kept and a portion is missing. The sample consists of 130,000 to 150,000 clones, under 95% of them appearing once. Here the sequenced sample was peripheral blood, taken on day 0 of AZD1222 vaccination. The source of these receptors is an adult in good health. Both conserved end residues are part of each CDR3. A D gene is named only where the DNA matches it firmly. Rows give clone size only sometimes, using once, few, many, or a class for an expanded clone.

clone size: once
D gene: NA
J gene: TRBJ2-3
V gene: TRBV7-2
CDR3 DNA: TGTGCCAGCAGCCGAAGGGATACGCAGTATTTT
CDR3 protein: CASSRRDTQYF

clone size: NA
D gene: TRBD2
J gene: TRBJ2-1
V gene: TRBV4-1
CDR3 DNA: TGCGCCAGCAGCCAAGGGAAGCGGGAACCCCACAATGAGCAGTTCTTC
CDR3 protein: CASSQGKREPHNEQFF

clone size: NA
D gene: NA
J gene: TRBJ2-7
V gene: TRBV4-2
CDR3 DNA: TGTGCCAGCAGCCAAGATTACCGCAGGGATGGCGAGCAGTACTTC
CDR3 protein: CASSQDYRRDGEQYF

clone size: NA
D gene: NA
J gene: TRBJ1-5
V gene: TRBV10-3
CDR3 DNA: TGTGCCATCAGCGGACGGCAGGGTGACGGAACAAGCAATCAGCCCCAGCATTTT
CDR3 protein: CAISGRQGDGTSNQPQHF

clone size: NA
D gene: TRBD1
J gene: TRBJ1-6
V gene: TRBV10-3
CDR3 DNA: TGTGCCATCAGAGGGACAGGGCTCAATTCACCCCTCCACTTT
CDR3 protein: CAIRGTGLNSPLHF

clone size: NA
D gene: NA
J gene: TRBJ2-3
V gene: TRBV4-3
CDR3 DNA: TGCGCCAGCAGCCAAGCCCCGGCAGATGGAGATACGCAGTATTTT
CDR3 protein: CASSQAPADGDTQYF

clone size: NA
D gene: TRBD1
J gene: TRBJ2-2
V gene: TRBV5-1
CDR3 DNA: TGCGCCAGCAGCGCCGGGACAGGGAGTCCCGGGGAGCTGTTTTTT
CDR3 protein: CASSAGTGSPGELFF

clone size: NA
D gene: NA
J gene: TRBJ2-3
V gene: TRBV18
CDR3 DNA: TGTGCCAGCTCAAGTGGTTTTGGACAGGGACTACCCCAGGGAGAGCAGTATTTT
CDR3 protein: CASSSGFGQGLPQGEQYF

clone size: NA
D gene: NA
J gene: TRBJ2-3
V gene: TRBV7-9
CDR3 DNA: TGTGCCAGCGGACCAGGATGGAGTTCGCAGTATTTT
CDR3 protein: CASGPGWSSQYF

clone size: NA
D gene: NA
J gene: TRBJ2-3
V gene: TRBV3-1/TRBV3-2
CDR3 DNA: TGTGCCAGCAGCCAAGGACGACCAGTGACAGATACGCAGTATTTT
CDR3 protein: CASSQGRPVTDTQYF

clone size: NA
D gene: TRBD1
J gene: TRBJ2-3
V gene: TRBV28
CDR3 DNA: TGTGCCAGCAGTGCAGGGACAGGGCAAACAGATACGCAGTATTTT
CDR3 protein: CASSAGTGQTDTQYF

clone size: NA
D gene: NA
J gene: TRBJ1-3
V gene: TRBV18
CDR3 DNA: TGTGCCAGCTCACTTTCGAACCGGGAGGAAAGAAACACCATATATTTT
CDR3 protein: CASSLSNREERNTIYF

clone size: NA
D gene: NA
J gene: TRBJ1-1
V gene: TRBV19
CDR3 DNA: TGTGCCAGTAGTATCCGGACCGGGAACACTGAAGCTTTCTTT
CDR3 protein: CASSIRTGNTEAFF

clone size: NA
D gene: NA
J gene: TRBJ2-3
V gene: TRBV7-3
CDR3 DNA: TGTGCCAGCAGCTTAGTTGGTGAAGTAAGCCCCAGGGATACGCAGTATTTT
CDR3 protein: CASSLVGEVSPRDTQYF

clone size: NA
D gene: NA
J gene: TRBJ1-1
V gene: TRBV4-3
CDR3 DNA: TGCGCCAGCAGCCAAGAATTGGTCACGAAGGAATCCTTCTTT
CDR3 protein: CASSQELVTKESFF

clone size: NA
D gene: NA
J gene: TRBJ1-4
V gene: TRBV20-1
CDR3 DNA: TGCAGTGCTAGTTCGGCAGGGCGAGATGGTGGGACTAATGAAAAACTGTTTTTT
CDR3 protein: CSASSAGRDGGTNEKLFF

clone size: NA
D gene: NA
J gene: TRBJ1-4
V gene: TRBV4-3
CDR3 DNA: TGCGCCAGCAGCCAACATTCCCCCGAAAAACTGTTTTTT
CDR3 protein: CASSQHSPEKLFF

clone size: NA
D gene: TRBD1
J gene: TRBJ1-3
V gene: TRBV11-2
CDR3 DNA: TGTGCCAGCAGCTTGACAGGGATTGGAAACACCATATATTTT
CDR3 protein: CASSLTGIGNTIYF

clone size: once
D gene: NA
J gene: TRBJ2-1
V gene: TRBV5-1
CDR3 DNA: TGCGCCAGCGGCTCGACAGTGAGCAATGAGCAGTTCTTC
CDR3 protein: CASGSTVSNEQFF

clone size: NA
D gene: NA
J gene: TRBJ2-6
V gene: TRBV12-5
CDR3 DNA: TGTGCTAGTGGCCCATCTGGGGCCAACGTCCTGACTTTC
CDR3 protein: CASGPSGANVLTF

clone size: NA
D gene: NA
J gene: TRBJ2-1
V gene: TRBV2
CDR3 DNA: TGTGCCTCATACGGGACGGGAGCCTACAATGAGCAGTTCTTC
CDR3 protein: CASYGTGAYNEQFF

clone size: NA
D gene: TRBD1
J gene: TRBJ1-4
V gene: TRBV7-9
CDR3 DNA: TGTGCCAGCAGCTTAAAGGGGGCAAATAATGAAAAACTGTTTTTT
CDR3 protein: CASSLKGANNEKLFF

clone size: NA
D gene: TRBD1
J gene: TRBJ2-7
V gene: TRBV7-2
CDR3 DNA: TGTGCCAGCAGCTTGACAGGGACCTACGAGCAGTACTTC
CDR3 protein: CASSLTGTYEQYF

clone size: once
D gene: TRBD2
J gene: TRBJ2-7
V gene: TRBV9
CDR3 DNA: TGTGCCAGCAGCGCTCGGACTAGCGGGAGTGTCTACGAGCAGTACTTC
CDR3 protein: CASSARTSGSVYEQYF

clone size: NA
D gene: TRBD2
J gene: TRBJ2-1
V gene: TRBV19
CDR3 DNA: TGTGCCAGCAGTACTAGCGGGGGGGTCAATGAGCAGTTCTTC
CDR3 protein: CASSTSGGVNEQFF

clone size: NA
D gene: NA
J gene: TRBJ2-1
V gene: TRBV4-2
CDR3 DNA: TGTGCCAGCAGCCAAGACAAATACAATGAGCAGTTCTTC
CDR3 protein: CASSQDKYNEQFF

clone size: NA
D gene: TRBD1
J gene: TRBJ1-3
V gene: TRBV4-2
CDR3 DNA: TGTGCCAGCAGCCTCGACAGGGGAGGGAACACCATATATTTT
CDR3 protein: CASSLDRGGNTIYF

clone size: NA
D gene: NA
J gene: TRBJ2-7
V gene: TRBV28
CDR3 DNA: TGTGCCAGCAGTACTTATCCCTTACCCTACGAGCAGTACTTC
CDR3 protein: CASSTYPLPYEQYF

clone size: NA
D gene: NA
J gene: TRBJ2-3
V gene: TRBV11-2
CDR3 DNA: TGTGCCAGCAGCTGGGGCCAGAGCACAGATACGCAGTATTTT
CDR3 protein: CASSWGQSTDTQYF

clone size: NA
D gene: NA
J gene: TRBJ2-7
V gene: TRBV7-2
CDR3 DNA: TGTGCCAGCAGCTTCAGCCGGGGCATGAGCTACGAGCAGTACTTC
CDR3 protein: CASSFSRGMSYEQYF

clone size: NA
D gene: TRBD1
J gene: TRBJ1-2
V gene: TRBV4-1
CDR3 DNA: TGCGCCAGCAGCCCTGCGGGACAGATGATTAACTATGGCTACACCTTC
CDR3 protein: CASSPAGQMINYGYTF

clone size: NA
D gene: NA
J gene: TRBJ1-2
V gene: TRBV6-5
CDR3 DNA: TGTGCCAGCAGAACGATAGGGGACTATGGCTACACCTTC
CDR3 protein: CASRTIGDYGYTF

clone size: NA
D gene: NA
J gene: TRBJ1-1
V gene: TRBV6-5
CDR3 DNA: TGTGCCAGCAGTCAAACGTCCGGGATAAAGATTGAAGCTTTCTTT
CDR3 protein: CASSQTSGIKIEAFF

clone size: NA
D gene: NA
J gene: TRBJ1-5
V gene: TRBV28
CDR3 DNA: TGTGCCAGCACCTTCGCCGGATTTAGCAATCAGCCCCAGCATTTT
CDR3 protein: CASTFAGFSNQPQHF

clone size: NA
D gene: NA
J gene: TRBJ2-1
V gene: TRBV19
CDR3 DNA: TGTGCCAGCCAGTCGAGGAGCGGCTCGAGCTCCTACAATGAGCAGTTCTTC
CDR3 protein: CASQSRSGSSSYNEQFF

clone size: NA
D gene: TRBD1
J gene: TRBJ1-1
V gene: TRBV2
CDR3 DNA: TGTGCCAGCTCCAGGGGGATGAACACTGAAGCTTTCTTT
CDR3 protein: CASSRGMNTEAFF

clone size: NA
D gene: NA
J gene: TRBJ2-1
V gene: TRBV3-1/TRBV3-2
CDR3 DNA: TGTGCCAGCAGCCAAGCCGGGGATGAGCAGTTCTTC
CDR3 protein: CASSQAGDEQFF

clone size: NA
D gene: NA
J gene: TRBJ2-1
V gene: TRBV10-1
CDR3 DNA: TGCGCCAGCAGTGATAGCGACTCCCACCGAAGCTCCTACAATGAGCAGTTCTTC
CDR3 protein: CASSDSDSHRSSYNEQFF

clone size: NA
D gene: TRBD2
J gene: TRBJ2-1
V gene: TRBV6-4
CDR3 DNA: TGTGCCAGCAGTCCTAGCGGGAGTGGTTACAATGAGCAGTTCTTC
CDR3 protein: CASSPSGSGYNEQFF

clone size: NA
D gene: TRBD2
J gene: TRBJ2-1
V gene: TRBV7-2
CDR3 DNA: TGTGCCAGCAGCTTATCCCGACTAGCGGGGGGTGAGCAGTTCTTC
CDR3 protein: CASSLSRLAGGEQFF

clone size: NA
D gene: TRBD2
J gene: TRBJ2-1
V gene: TRBV6-2/TRBV6-3
CDR3 DNA: TGTGCCAGTAGCGCGGGGACTAGCGGAAACAATGAGCAGTTCTTC
CDR3 protein: CASSAGTSGNNEQFF

clone size: NA
D gene: NA
J gene: TRBJ2-7
V gene: TRBV27
CDR3 DNA: TGTGCCAGCAGTTTCCTGGGGAACGCGAAGGGATACGAGCAGTACTTC
CDR3 protein: CASSFLGNAKGYEQYF

clone size: NA
D gene: TRBD1
J gene: TRBJ2-7
V gene: TRBV5-1
CDR3 DNA: TGCGCCAGTCGTGGACAGGGGATCTACGAGCAGTACTTC
CDR3 protein: CASRGQGIYEQYF

clone size: NA
D gene: NA
J gene: TRBJ1-5
V gene: TRBV10-1
CDR3 DNA: TGCGCCAGCAGTGAAGGGAGTAACGAAAATCAGCCCCAGCATTTT
CDR3 protein: CASSEGSNENQPQHF

clone size: NA
D gene: NA
J gene: TRBJ2-7
V gene: TRBV6-5
CDR3 DNA: TGTGCCAGCAGTCCCAGGGGAGCCTACGAGCAGTACTTC
CDR3 protein: CASSPRGAYEQYF

clone size: once
D gene: NA
J gene: TRBJ2-3
V gene: TRBV10-3
CDR3 DNA: TGTGCCATCAACCGGGATCCGGGGACAGATACGCAGTATTTT
CDR3 protein: CAINRDPGTDTQYF

clone size: NA
D gene: NA
J gene: TRBJ2-2
V gene: TRBV6-4
CDR3 DNA: TGTGCCAGCAGTGAGTACGCGGAAGGTACCGGGGAGCTGTTTTTT
CDR3 protein: CASSEYAEGTGELFF

clone size: NA
D gene: NA
J gene: TRBJ2-1
V gene: TRBV2
CDR3 DNA: TGTGCCAGCAGTGAAAGGTACAATGAGCAGTTCTTC
CDR3 protein: CASSERYNEQFF

clone size: NA
D gene: NA
J gene: TRBJ2-3
V gene: TRBV5-1
CDR3 DNA: TGCGCCAGCAGGGGCGGAGACCTCACAGATACGCAGTATTTT
CDR3 protein: CASRGGDLTDTQYF

clone size: NA
D gene: TRBD1
J gene: TRBJ1-5
V gene: TRBV6-2/TRBV6-3
CDR3 DNA: TGTGCCAGCAGTTACACAGGGGACCAGCCCCAGCATTTT
CDR3 protein: CASSYTGDQPQHF

clone size: NA
D gene: TRBD2
J gene: TRBJ2-1
V gene: TRBV3-1/TRBV3-2
CDR3 DNA: TGTGCCAGCAGCCCCGGACTAGCGGGAATCGATGAGCAGTTCTTC
CDR3 protein: CASSPGLAGIDEQFF

clone size: NA
D gene: NA
J gene: TRBJ2-5
V gene: TRBV9
CDR3 DNA: TGTGCCAGAAGATTTAGTACTCAAGAGACCCAGTACTTC
CDR3 protein: CARRFSTQETQYF

clone size: NA
D gene: NA
J gene: TRBJ2-7
V gene: TRBV7-3
CDR3 DNA: TGTGCCAGCAGCTTCGGGCCAAGCTACGAGCAGTACTTC
CDR3 protein: CASSFGPSYEQYF

clone size: NA
D gene: NA
J gene: TRBJ2-1
V gene: TRBV5-1
CDR3 DNA: TGCGCCAGCAGCTCCCTAATGGGAAATGAGCAGTTCTTC
CDR3 protein: CASSSLMGNEQFF

clone size: NA
D gene: NA
J gene: TRBJ2-1
V gene: TRBV3-1/TRBV3-2
CDR3 DNA: TGTGCCAGCAGCCAAGCATACAATGAGCAGTTCTTC
CDR3 protein: CASSQAYNEQFF